These T cell receptor beta chains were read from a single sample in a study of response to subunit inactivated influenza vaccine. TCRdb reanalysed the RT-PCR reads using MiXCR and keeps one entry per CDR3 protein. The table lists about 700,000 distinct CDR3 sequences, about 15% of them singletons. The sample in question was PBMCs from blood, obtained about 11 days after vaccination. The receptors shown here come from a man between 50 and 59 years old who received an inactivated influenza vaccine. Both conserved end residues are part of each CDR3. The order of the fields is V gene, J gene, clone size, CDR3 length, D gene, CDR3 protein, CDR3 DNA. D genes are given only for firm matches. Clone size is stated in some rows and not others, as once, few, many or a class when expanded.

TRBV5-1,TRBJ2-7,NA,15,NA,CASSQGRGTEYEQYF,TGCGCCAGCAGCCAAGGCCGGGGGACTGAGTACGAGCAGTACTTC
TRBV6-1,TRBJ2-7,few,14,NA,CASQATAISYEQYF,TGTGCCAGCCAAGCGACAGCTATCTCCTACGAGCAGTACTTC
TRBV5-6,TRBJ2-1,few,15,NA,CASTFGAGRTNEQFF,TGTGCCAGCACCTTTGGGGCAGGACGGACCAATGAGCAGTTCTTC
TRBV5-1,TRBJ2-2,few,17,NA,CASSPRFSSTNTGELFF,TGCGCCAGCAGCCCCCGATTTTCCAGCACGAACACCGGGGAGCTGTTTTTT
TRBV5-1,TRBJ1-1,few,15,NA,CASSVRGGSNTEAFF,TGCGCCAGCAGCGTCCGGGGCGGTTCTAACACTGAAGCTTTCTTT
TRBV7-2,TRBJ2-3,NA,16,NA,CASSLAHGIRSDTQYF,TGTGCCAGCAGCTTAGCGCATGGCATTAGATCAGATACGCAGTATTTT
TRBV5-5,TRBJ1-4,few,16,TRBD1,CASSPGQGSSNEKLFF,TGTGCCAGCAGCCCCGGACAGGGATCCTCTAATGAAAAACTGTTTTTT
TRBV12-3/TRBV12-4,TRBJ2-7,few,12,NA,CASSTNRLVQYF,TGTGCCAGCAGTACGAATCGGCTTGTGCAGTACTTC
TRBV21-1,TRBJ1-2,few,19,NA,CASSNKIYRQVPARHGYTF,TGTGCCAGCAGCAATAAAATATACCGACAGGTCCCGGCTAGGCATGGCTACACCTTC
TRBV9,TRBJ2-5,NA,14,NA,CASSREGMGETQYF,TGTGCCAGCAGCCGCGAGGGCATGGGGGAGACCCAGTACTTC
TRBV20-1,TRBJ2-1,many,14,TRBD2,CRAKTSGATNEQFF,TGCAGAGCAAAGACTAGCGGGGCGACGAATGAGCAGTTCTTC
TRBV20-1,TRBJ2-1,few,17,NA,CSASGAQPGYSYNEQFF,TGCAGTGCTAGCGGGGCCCAACCGGGCTACTCCTACAATGAGCAGTTCTTC
TRBV4-3,TRBJ2-5,many,14,NA,CASSQDPQQETQYF,TGCGCCAGCAGCCAAGATCCCCAGCAAGAGACCCAGTACTTC
TRBV20-1,TRBJ2-4,few,13,NA,CSAIFSEKNIQYF,TGCAGTGCTATATTCTCGGAGAAAAACATTCAGTACTTC
TRBV20-1,TRBJ2-5,NA,13,NA,CSARSLVWETQYF,TGCAGTGCTAGAAGTTTGGTTTGGGAGACCCAGTACTTC
TRBV3-1,TRBJ2-7,NA,15,TRBD1,CASRYSGTGEHEQYF,TGTGCCAGCAGGTATTCCGGGACAGGGGAACACGAGCAGTACTTC
TRBV7-2,TRBJ2-1,few,13,NA,CASSFRVGDEQFF,TGTGCCAGCAGCTTCAGGGTTGGGGATGAGCAGTTCTTC
TRBV10-1,TRBJ2-7,few,16,TRBD2,CASSDFGLAGNYEQYF,TGCGCCAGCAGTGATTTTGGGCTAGCGGGGAACTACGAGCAGTACTTC
TRBV20-1,TRBJ1-5,NA,14,TRBD1,CSAHPGQVNQPQHF,TGCAGTGCCCACCCGGGACAGGTCAATCAGCCCCAGCATTTT
TRBV28,TRBJ1-6,few,16,TRBD1,CASSLRTGAANSPLHF,TGTGCCAGCAGTCTTAGGACAGGGGCGGCCAATTCACCCCTCCACTTT
TRBV10-3,TRBJ2-1,NA,14,TRBD2,CATKGTREHNEQFF,TGTGCCACAAAGGGGACTAGAGAACACAATGAGCAGTTCTTC
TRBV7-9,TRBJ1-5,few,17,NA,CASSLGGAGGDNQPQHF,TGTGCCAGCAGCTTAGGTGGGGCCGGGGGTGACAATCAGCCCCAGCATTTT
TRBV18,TRBJ1-3,NA,17,NA,CASSPKDGGLVGNTIYF,TGTGCCAGCTCACCCAAGGACGGAGGGCTGGTTGGAAACACCATATATTTT
TRBV20-1,TRBJ1-3,few,12,NA,CSAGLSGNTIYF,TGCAGTGCGGGCCTCTCTGGAAACACCATATATTTT
TRBV4-2,TRBJ1-2,few,17,TRBD1,CASSQDLNRGRNYGYTF,TGTGCCAGCAGCCAAGATTTAAACAGGGGGCGAAACTATGGCTACACCTTC
TRBV29-1,TRBJ2-3,NA,14,TRBD2,CSVEFGRARDTQYF,TGCAGCGTTGAGTTCGGGAGGGCGAGGGATACGCAGTATTTT
TRBV6-1,TRBJ2-4,few,14,NA,CASSESGAKNIQYF,TGTGCCAGCAGTGAATCTGGCGCCAAAAACATTCAGTACTTC
TRBV5-1,TRBJ2-1,few,15,NA,CASSFQVGSYNEQFF,TGCGCCAGCAGCTTTCAGGTGGGATCCTACAATGAGCAGTTCTTC
TRBV15,TRBJ2-1,NA,19,TRBD2,CATSRAGTGTSGRVGEQFF,TGTGCCACCAGCAGAGCCGGGACAGGGACTAGCGGGAGAGTCGGTGAGCAGTTCTTC